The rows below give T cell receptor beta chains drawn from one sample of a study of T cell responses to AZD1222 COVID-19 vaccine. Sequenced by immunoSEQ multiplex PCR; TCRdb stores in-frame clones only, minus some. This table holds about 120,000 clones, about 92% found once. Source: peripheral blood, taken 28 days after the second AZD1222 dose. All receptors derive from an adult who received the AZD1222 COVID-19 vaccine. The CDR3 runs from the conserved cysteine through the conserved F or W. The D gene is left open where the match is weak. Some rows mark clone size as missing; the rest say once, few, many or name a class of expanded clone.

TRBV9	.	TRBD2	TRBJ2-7	TGTGCCAGCAGCGTAGGCGAGCGGGGGCACGAGCAGTACTTC	CASSVGERGHEQYF
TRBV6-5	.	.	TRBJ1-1	TGTGCCAGCAGTTACTCGAGTACGGCACCGAACACTGAAGCTTTCTTT	CASSYSSTAPNTEAFF
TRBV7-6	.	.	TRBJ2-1	TGTGCCAGCAGCTTAGCAGGGGCTCGGAGAAACAATGAGCAGTTCTTC	CASSLAGARRNNEQFF
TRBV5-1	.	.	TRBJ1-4	TGCGCCAGCAGCAAACGGACAGCCGCAACTAATGAAAAACTGTTTTTT	CASSKRTAATNEKLFF
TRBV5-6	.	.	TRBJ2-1	TGTGCCAGCAGCCAGGGGGGTAATGAGCAGTTCTTC	CASSQGGNEQFF
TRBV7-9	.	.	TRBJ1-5	TGTGCCAGCAGCTTGGCAGGGGAGAATCAGCCCCAGCATTTT	CASSLAGENQPQHF
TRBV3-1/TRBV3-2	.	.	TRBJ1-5	TGTGCCAGCAGCCAAGAAGAAGGGGACAATCAGCCCCAGCATTTT	CASSQEEGDNQPQHF
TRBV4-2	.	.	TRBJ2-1	TGTGCCAGCAGCCCCTTTAAATCCTCCTACAATGAGCAGTTCTTC	CASSPFKSSYNEQFF
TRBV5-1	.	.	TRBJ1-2	TGCGCCAGCAGCTTGGATGTGAACTATGGCTACACCTTC	CASSLDVNYGYTF
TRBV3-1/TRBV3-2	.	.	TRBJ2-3	TGTGCCAGCAGCCAAGATGCGATCCCAGATACGCAGTATTTT	CASSQDAIPDTQYF
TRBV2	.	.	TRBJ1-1	TGTGCCAGCAGTGAACCGGCAGGGAACACTGAAGCTTTCTTT	CASSEPAGNTEAFF
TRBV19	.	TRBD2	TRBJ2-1	TGTGCCAGTAGTATAAAAACCGGGACTAGCTCCTACAATGAGCAGTTCTTC	CASSIKTGTSSYNEQFF
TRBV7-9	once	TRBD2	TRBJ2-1	TGTGCCAGCAGCTTACTAGCGGGAGCGGATGATGAGCAGTTCTTC	CASSLLAGADDEQFF
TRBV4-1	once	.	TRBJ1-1	TGCGCCAGCAGCCAAGCATTCCGGACGGGGAGCTCTGGCACTGAAGCTTTCTTT	CASSQAFRTGSSGTEAFF
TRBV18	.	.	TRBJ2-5	TGTGCCAGCTCACCGCCCCTTGGACGCCAAGAGACCCAGTACTTC	CASSPPLGRQETQYF
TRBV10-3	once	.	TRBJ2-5	TGTGCCATCAGTGACTTAAACCTAGCGAGAGAGACCCAGTACTTC	CAISDLNLARETQYF
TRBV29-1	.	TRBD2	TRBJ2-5	TGCAGCGTTTCCGTGGGCGGGAGTGCAGAGACCCAGTACTTC	CSVSVGGSAETQYF
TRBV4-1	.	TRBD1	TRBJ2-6	TGCGCCAGCAGCCAGGGACAGGGGGCTTCTGGGGCCAACGTCCTGACTTTC	CASSQGQGASGANVLTF
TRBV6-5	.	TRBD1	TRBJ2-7	TGTGCCAGCAGGCTGGGACAGGGGGCGGGTTACGAGCAGTACTTC	CASRLGQGAGYEQYF
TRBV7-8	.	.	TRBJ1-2	TGTGCCAGCAGCTTAGATACGGCTAACTATGGCTACACCTTC	CASSLDTANYGYTF
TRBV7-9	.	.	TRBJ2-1	TGTGCCAGCAGCTTAGGGTTAGCGTCCTACAATGAGCAGTTCTTC	CASSLGLASYNEQFF
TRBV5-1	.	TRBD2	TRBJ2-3	TGCGCCAGCAGCTTGGTGACTAGCGGAGATACGCAGTATTTT	CASSLVTSGDTQYF
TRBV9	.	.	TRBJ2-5	TGTAGCTCGGGCCCAGAAAGGACCCAGTACTTC	CSSGPERTQYF
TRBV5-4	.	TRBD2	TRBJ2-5	TGTGCCAGCAGCTCTAAGAATAGCGGGGGATATGAGACCCAGTACTTC	CASSSKNSGGYETQYF
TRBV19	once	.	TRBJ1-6	TGTGCCAGTAGCCCCCGAAGAGAAACCAGACGAATGTCACCCCTCCACTTT	CASSPRRETRRMSPLHF
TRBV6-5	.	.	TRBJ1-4	TGTGCCAGCAGTTACTCGGGAGGAAGGGGCAATGAAAAACTGTTTTTT	CASSYSGGRGNEKLFF
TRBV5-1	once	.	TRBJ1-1	TGCGCCAGCAGCCTCAGGGGGAACACTGAAGCTTTCTTT	CASSLRGNTEAFF
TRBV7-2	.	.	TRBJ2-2	TGTGCCAGCAGCTTAGTAGGGGCTATGCTGTTTTTT	CASSLVGAMLFF
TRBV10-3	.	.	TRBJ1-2	TGTGCCATCACCCCGACGATACCTCCATATGGCTACACCTTC	CAITPTIPPYGYTF
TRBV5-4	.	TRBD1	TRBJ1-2	TGTGCCAGCAGCTTCTACAGGGGGCGATCTGGCTACACCTTC	CASSFYRGRSGYTF
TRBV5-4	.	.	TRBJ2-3	TGTGCCAGCAGCTTGAGTCAGGGGCAAACAGATACGCAGTATTTT	CASSLSQGQTDTQYF
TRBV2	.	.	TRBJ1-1	TGTGCCAGCAGTGAGCCCTCCGAAGGCGGTCGCCAAGCTTTCTTT	CASSEPSEGGRQAFF
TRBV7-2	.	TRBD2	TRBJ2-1	TGTGCCAGCAGCGTTAGCGGGAGTGGTACCTACAATGAGCAGTTCTTC	CASSVSGSGTYNEQFF
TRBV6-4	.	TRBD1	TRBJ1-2	TGTGCCAGCAGTGACTCGGGATGGACAGGGGGCGACTATGGCTACACCTTC	CASSDSGWTGGDYGYTF
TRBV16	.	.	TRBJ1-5	TGTGCCAGCAGCCAATTCGGTTGGGGCAGGGACAATCAGCCCCAGCATTTT	CASSQFGWGRDNQPQHF
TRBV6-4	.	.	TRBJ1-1	TGTGCCAGCAGTGCACGGAAGAACACTGAAGCTTTCTTT	CASSARKNTEAFF
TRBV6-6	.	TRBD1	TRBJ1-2	TGTGCCAGCAGTCAATGGGACAGTGGCTACACCTTC	CASSQWDSGYTF
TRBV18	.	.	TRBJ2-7	TGTGCCAGCTCACCCATACAGGGTACCTACGAGCAGTACTTC	CASSPIQGTYEQYF
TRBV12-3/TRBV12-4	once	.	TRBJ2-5	TGTGCCAGCAGCCAACAGGGAAGGGCCCAGTACTTC	CASSQQGRAQYF
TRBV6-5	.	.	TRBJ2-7	TGTGCCAGCAGTTACTCGATGGCAAACGAGCAGTACTTC	CASSYSMANEQYF
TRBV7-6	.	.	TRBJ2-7	TGTGCCAGCAGCTTAACACGACAGAAAACCTACGAGCAGTACTTC	CASSLTRQKTYEQYF
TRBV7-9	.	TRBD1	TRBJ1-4	TGTGCCAGCAGCTCTAACACAGGGGAGATTCATGAAAAACTGTTTTTT	CASSSNTGEIHEKLFF
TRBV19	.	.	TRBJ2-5	TGTGCCAGTAGTATAGGCTTGGACAGCCAAGAGACCCAGTACTTC	CASSIGLDSQETQYF
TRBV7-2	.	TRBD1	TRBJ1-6	TGTGCCAGCAGCTCAGGGGGGGGAACCAGCTCCTATAATTCACCCCTCCACTTT	CASSSGGGTSSYNSPLHF
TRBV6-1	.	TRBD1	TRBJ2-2	TGTGCCAGCAGTGTCCTTACAGGGGGGACGAACGGGGAGCTGTTTTTT	CASSVLTGGTNGELFF
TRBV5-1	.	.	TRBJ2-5	TGCGCCAGCAGCTTGGGATCGTACGGAAAAGAGACCCAGTACTTC	CASSLGSYGKETQYF
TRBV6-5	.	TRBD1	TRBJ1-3	TGTGCCAGCAGTTACTCGCGGGACAGGGTTGCCACCATATATTTT	CASSYSRDRVATIYF
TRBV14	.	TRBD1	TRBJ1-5	TGTGCCAGCAGCCCTGGCGGGACAGTCAATCAGCCCCAGCATTTT	CASSPGGTVNQPQHF
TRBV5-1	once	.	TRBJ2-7	TGCGCCAGCAGCGAAGAGACGGGACCGAGATACGAGCAGTACTTC	CASSEETGPRYEQYF
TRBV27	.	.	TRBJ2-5	TGTGCCAGCAGTCCCTACTACGGCCAGGAGACCCAGTACTTC	CASSPYYGQETQYF
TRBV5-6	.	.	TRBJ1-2	TGTGCCAGCAGCTTGGATAGGGGACGGGGCTACACCTTC	CASSLDRGRGYTF
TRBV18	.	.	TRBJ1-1	TGTGCCAGCTCACCCGTGACAGACCCGAACACTGAAGCTTTCTTT	CASSPVTDPNTEAFF
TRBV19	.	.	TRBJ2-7	TGTGCCAGAACTGCCCACCGTCCCACCTACGAGCAGTACTTC	CARTAHRPTYEQYF
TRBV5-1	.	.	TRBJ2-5	TGCGCCAGCAGCTCCTATGGCAGGGGCGAAGAGACCCAGTACTTC	CASSSYGRGEETQYF
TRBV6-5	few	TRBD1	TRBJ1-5	TGTGCCAGCACCCAGGACAGGAATCAGCCCCAGCATTTT	CASTQDRNQPQHF
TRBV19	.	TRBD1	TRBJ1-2	TGTGCCAGTAGTACCCTGACAGGGTTCTACGGCTACACCTTC	CASSTLTGFYGYTF
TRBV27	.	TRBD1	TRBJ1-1	TGTGCCAGCAGTCGTAGACAGGGGGCGATGGTAGCTGAAGCTTTCTTT	CASSRRQGAMVAEAFF
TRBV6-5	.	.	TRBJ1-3	TGTGCCAGCAGTTCCAGGACTACTGGAAGAGGAAACACCATATATTTT	CASSSRTTGRGNTIYF